The sequence of this TCR beta chain was determined in a study of blood T cells in healthy people across ages. A second PCR of about 7 to 12 cycles used a sample-barcoded 5' primer and a J-beta primer mix. One entry per CDR3 protein results from TCRdb running MiXCR on the 5' RACE reads. The sample consists of 1.5 million to 2 million distinct CDR3 sequences, 30% to 40% of them appearing once. As to this clonotype: Its antigen is as yet unknown.

Whenever a sample was processed, at least 6.5 million PBMCs were isolated. Deletions cut 5 bases from V and 2 bases from J, with 11 bases between. This CDR3 is built from 14 residues. Regarding the study as a whole: The lack of PBMC sorting stopped any conclusive naive versus antigen-experienced comparison. A strong correlation was found between TCR beta diversity and the percentage of naive T cells.

The sequence was obtained from a human donor in good health. Sequences were obtained from blood. The chain couples TRBV12-3 or TRBV12-4 to TRBJ2-3; D call uncertain. The CDR3, as DNA: TGTGCCAGCAGTCCTGCAGACTCCACAGATACGCAGTATTTT. Translated: CASSPADSTDTQYF.